This TCR beta chain was recorded in a study of monozygotic twins with inflammatory bowel disease. Findings of the study overall: Healthy co-twins exceeded IBD patients in TCRbeta diversity as measured by inverse Simpson. Reduced clonotype sharing with other individuals was observed in IBD patients relative to healthy twins, especially with disease activity.

Used for each TCR library was 3500 ng of total RNA. UMIs bearing a 6-nucleotide sample barcode were added through template switching. One entry per CDR3 protein, without DNA, is what TCRdb gives after re-calling the 5' RACE reads. Recorded for this sample: over 110,000 distinct CDR3 sequences. In regard to this clonotype: Its target is unknown.

Germline CDR1 and CDR2: SGDLS and YYNGEE. The CDR3 is 16 residues long. The sample was blood. V usage is TRBV9 and J usage is TRBJ1-1; TCRdb lists TRBD1, though no DNA is available to test this call. This sequence originates from a human donor with ulcerative colitis or Crohn's disease, or a healthy co-twin of an affected twin (not recorded which). CDR3 loop: CASSVGDRAEEDTAFF.